This T cell receptor beta chain was retrieved from a study of T-cell memory formation after mild COVID-19. Germline V gene data show CDR1 as SNHLY and CDR2 as FYNNEI. The V gene end was trimmed by 3 bases and the J gene end by 8 bases; junction bases not matched to a gene: 5. This CDR3 is built from 14 residues. TCRdb recomputed calls from the 5' RACE reads with MiXCR, one row per CDR3 protein. The repertoire holds roughly 450,000 distinct CDR3 sequences, with 15% to 20% as singletons. The receptor was isolated from an adult woman who had mild COVID-19 (a few samples of this study predate the infection). Cell type and time point are not known. This chain joins TRBV2 and TRBJ1-4; the match to TRBD1 covers 8 bases. Sequencing was done on a sample of PBMCs or a T cell subset sorted from them (not recorded which). CDR3 in amino acids: CASSDKDRGEKLFF. CDR3 DNA sequence: TGTGCCAGCAGTGATAAAGACAGGGGCGAAAAACTGTTTTTT.